One T cell receptor (beta chain) is described in this entry. These data originate in a study of cytomegalovirus exposure and HLA in healthy donors. Germline V gene sequence: CDR1 SGHTA, CDR2 FQGNSA. The V end lost 1 base, the J end lost 1 base, and 11 bases lay between the germline ends. The CDR3 contains 17 residues. The study ran its PCR with 60 Vbeta and 13 Jbeta primers. TCRdb's table, derived via immunoSEQ multiplex PCR, lists solely in-frame clones and lacks some. The sample contains over 95,000 clones, 70% to 80% of which appear only once. The TCR comes from a human donor in good health. Material for sequencing was PBMCs. The J gene is TRBJ1-6, the V gene TRBV7-2; D is uncertain. The CDR3 is CASSLGGPGSYNSPLHF. The CDR3 DNA sequence: TGTGCCAGCAGCTTAGGAGGGCCGGGGTCCTATAATTCACCCCTCCACTTT.